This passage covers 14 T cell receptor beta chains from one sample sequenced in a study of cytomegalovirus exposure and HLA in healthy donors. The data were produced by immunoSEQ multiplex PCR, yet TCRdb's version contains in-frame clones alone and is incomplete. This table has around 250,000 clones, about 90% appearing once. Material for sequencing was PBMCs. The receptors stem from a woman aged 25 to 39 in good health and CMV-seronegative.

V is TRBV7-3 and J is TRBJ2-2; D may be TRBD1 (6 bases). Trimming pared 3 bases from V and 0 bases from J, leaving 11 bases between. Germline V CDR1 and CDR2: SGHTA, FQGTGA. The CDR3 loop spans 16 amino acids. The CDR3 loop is CASSFDRTANTGELFF. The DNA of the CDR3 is TGTGCCAGCAGCTTCGACAGGACGGCGAACACCGGGGAGCTGTTTTTT.

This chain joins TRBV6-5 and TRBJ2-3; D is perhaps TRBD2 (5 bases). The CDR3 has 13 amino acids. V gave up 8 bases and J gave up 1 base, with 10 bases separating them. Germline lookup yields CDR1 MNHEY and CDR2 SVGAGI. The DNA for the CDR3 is TGTGCCAGCGGGCTAGCTCGCACAGATACGCAGTATTTT. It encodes CASGLARTDTQYF.

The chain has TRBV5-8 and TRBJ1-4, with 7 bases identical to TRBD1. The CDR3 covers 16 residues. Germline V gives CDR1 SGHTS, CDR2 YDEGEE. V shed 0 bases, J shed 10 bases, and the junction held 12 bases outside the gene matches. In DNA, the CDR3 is TGTGCCAGCAGCTTGGGCCAGGGGGGCCCCGGTGGAAAACTGTTTTTT. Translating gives CASSLGQGGPGGKLFF.

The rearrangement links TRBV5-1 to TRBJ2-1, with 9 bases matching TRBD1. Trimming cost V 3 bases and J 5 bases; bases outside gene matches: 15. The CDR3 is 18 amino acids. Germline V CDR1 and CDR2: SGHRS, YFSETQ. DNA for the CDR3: TGCGCCAGCAGCTCGCGCAACGTCGGGACAGGGTCCCACAATGAGCAGTTCTTC. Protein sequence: CASSSRNVGTGSHNEQFF.

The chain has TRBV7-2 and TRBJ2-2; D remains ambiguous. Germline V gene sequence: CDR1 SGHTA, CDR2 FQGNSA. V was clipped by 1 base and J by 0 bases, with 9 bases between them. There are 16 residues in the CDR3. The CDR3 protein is CASSLVAGANTGELFF. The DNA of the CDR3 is TGTGCCAGCAGCTTAGTCGCTGGCGCGAACACCGGGGAGCTGTTTTTT.

The CDR3 is CASSPTRVGGNEQFF. The CDR3, as DNA: TGTGCCAGCAGCCCTACTCGAGTAGGTGGGAATGAGCAGTTCTTC. The chain couples TRBV6-5 to TRBJ2-1; D gene ambiguous. CDR3 size: 15 residues. In germline, CDR1 is MNHEY, CDR2 SVGAGI. The V and J ends lost 6 bases and 7 bases respectively, with 19 bases between them.

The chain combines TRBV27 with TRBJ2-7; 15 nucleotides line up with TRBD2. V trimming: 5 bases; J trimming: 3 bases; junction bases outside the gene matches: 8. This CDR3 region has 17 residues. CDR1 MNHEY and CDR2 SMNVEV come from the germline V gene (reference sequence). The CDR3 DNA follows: TGTGCCAGCAGTCGGACTAGCGGGAGGGCAAGGGGCTACGAGCAGTACTTC. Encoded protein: CASSRTSGRARGYEQYF.

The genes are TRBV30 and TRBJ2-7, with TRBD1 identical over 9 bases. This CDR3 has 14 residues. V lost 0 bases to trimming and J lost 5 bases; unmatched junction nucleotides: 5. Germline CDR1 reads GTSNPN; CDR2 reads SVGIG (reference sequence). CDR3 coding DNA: TGTGCCTGGAGTGTATGGACAGGGGACAACGAGCAGTACTTC. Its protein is CAWSVWTGDNEQYF.

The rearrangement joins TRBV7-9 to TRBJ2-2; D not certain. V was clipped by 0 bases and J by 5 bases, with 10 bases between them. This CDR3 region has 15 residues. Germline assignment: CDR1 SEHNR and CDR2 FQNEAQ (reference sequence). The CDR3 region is CASSLALSITGELFF. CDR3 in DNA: TGTGCCAGCAGCTTAGCGCTGTCGATTACCGGGGAGCTGTTTTTT.

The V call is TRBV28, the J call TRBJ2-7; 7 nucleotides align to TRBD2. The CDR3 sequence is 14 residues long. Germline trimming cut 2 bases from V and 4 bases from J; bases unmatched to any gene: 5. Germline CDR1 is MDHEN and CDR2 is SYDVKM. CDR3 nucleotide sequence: TGTGCCAGCAGTTTAAGCGGGGCCTCTTACGAGCAGTACTTC. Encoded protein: CASSLSGASYEQYF.

The CDR3 here is CASSRIGQETQYF. The CDR3 coding sequence is TGCGCCAGCAGCCGAATAGGCCAAGAGACCCAGTACTTC. The chain couples TRBV4-1 to TRBJ2-5; D is unclear. CDR1 is MGHRA and CDR2 is YSYEKL in the germline V gene. The CDR3 totals 13 residues. With 4 bases removed from V and 1 base from J, the gap between germline ends came to 7 bases.

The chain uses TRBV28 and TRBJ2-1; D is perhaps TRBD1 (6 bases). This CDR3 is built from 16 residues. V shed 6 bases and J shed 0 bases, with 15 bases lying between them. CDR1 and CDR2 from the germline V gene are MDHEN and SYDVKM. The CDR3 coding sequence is TGTGCCAGCAGACCCCGGGACACTGGCTCCTACAATGAGCAGTTCTTC. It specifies CASRPRDTGSYNEQFF.

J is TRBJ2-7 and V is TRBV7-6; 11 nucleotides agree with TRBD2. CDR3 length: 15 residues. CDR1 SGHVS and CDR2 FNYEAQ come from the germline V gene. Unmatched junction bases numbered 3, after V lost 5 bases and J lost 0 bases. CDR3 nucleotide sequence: TGTGCCAGCAGCACCACTAGCGGGAGCTCCTACGAGCAGTACTTC. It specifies CASSTTSGSSYEQYF.

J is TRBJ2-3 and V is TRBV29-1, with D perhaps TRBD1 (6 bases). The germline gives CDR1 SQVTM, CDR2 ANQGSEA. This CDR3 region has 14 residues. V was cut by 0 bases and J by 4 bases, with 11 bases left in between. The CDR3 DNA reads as TGCAGCGTTGAAGATCACAGGGCCCCAGATACGCAGTATTTT. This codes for CSVEDHRAPDTQYF.